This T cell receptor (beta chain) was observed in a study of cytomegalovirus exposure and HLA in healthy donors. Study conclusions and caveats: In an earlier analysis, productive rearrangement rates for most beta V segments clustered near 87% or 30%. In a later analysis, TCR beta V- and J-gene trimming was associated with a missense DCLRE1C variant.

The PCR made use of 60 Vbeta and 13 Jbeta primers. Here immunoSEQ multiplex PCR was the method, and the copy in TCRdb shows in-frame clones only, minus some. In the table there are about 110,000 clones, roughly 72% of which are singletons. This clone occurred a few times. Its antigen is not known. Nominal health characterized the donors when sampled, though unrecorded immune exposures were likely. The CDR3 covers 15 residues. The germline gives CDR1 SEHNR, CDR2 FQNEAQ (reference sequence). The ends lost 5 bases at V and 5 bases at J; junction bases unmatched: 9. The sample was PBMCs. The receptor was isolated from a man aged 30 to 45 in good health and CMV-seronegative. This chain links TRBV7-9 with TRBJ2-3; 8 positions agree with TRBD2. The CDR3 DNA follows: TGTGCCAGCAGCACCACCACTAGCGGAGGAGATACGCAGTATTTT. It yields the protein CASSTTTSGGDTQYF.